The entry below gives a single T cell receptor beta chain sequence along with its context. Its target is not known. The study ran the assay at deep level. Roughly 200 ng DNA, about 33,000 T cell genomes, went into each sorted-subset replicate PCR. Method: immunoSEQ multiplex PCR; TCRdb's copy keeps in-frame clones and lacks some. The table shows 2 million to 2.5 million clones, with roughly 92% occurring only once. Germline assignment: CDR1 MDHEN and CDR2 SYDVKM. The CDR3 runs 13 residues. V was pared by 6 bases and J by 3 bases, with 12 bases between. This entry belongs to a study of shared clonotypes between healthy human individuals. The study, taken as a whole, reports: Only blood was sampled; tissue repertoires likely differ.

Source material: naive CD4+ T cells from PBMCs. Subset here: CD45RA+ positively selected. This receptor was obtained from a young man in good health. Some clones in this sample may be carry-over from other donors' samples. This sequence joins TRBV28 and TRBJ2-7; weak D call: TRBD1 (7 bases). CDR3 sequence (DNA): TGTGCCAGCAGGAACCAGGGGGGCTACGAGCAGTACTTC. It specifies CASRNQGGYEQYF.